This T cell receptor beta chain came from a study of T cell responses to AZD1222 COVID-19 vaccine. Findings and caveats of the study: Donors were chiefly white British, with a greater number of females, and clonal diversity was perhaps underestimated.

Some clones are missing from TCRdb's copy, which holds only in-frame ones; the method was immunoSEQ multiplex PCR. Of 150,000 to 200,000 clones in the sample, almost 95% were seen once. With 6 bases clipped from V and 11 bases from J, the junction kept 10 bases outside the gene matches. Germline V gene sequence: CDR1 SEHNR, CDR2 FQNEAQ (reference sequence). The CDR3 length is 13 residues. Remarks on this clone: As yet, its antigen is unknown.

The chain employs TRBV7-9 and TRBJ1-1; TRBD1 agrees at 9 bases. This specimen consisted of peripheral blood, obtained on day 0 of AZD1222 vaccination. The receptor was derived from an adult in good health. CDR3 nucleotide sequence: TGTGCCAGCAGTTTGTTCCGGGACAGGGTGGCTTTCTTT. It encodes CASSLFRDRVAFF.